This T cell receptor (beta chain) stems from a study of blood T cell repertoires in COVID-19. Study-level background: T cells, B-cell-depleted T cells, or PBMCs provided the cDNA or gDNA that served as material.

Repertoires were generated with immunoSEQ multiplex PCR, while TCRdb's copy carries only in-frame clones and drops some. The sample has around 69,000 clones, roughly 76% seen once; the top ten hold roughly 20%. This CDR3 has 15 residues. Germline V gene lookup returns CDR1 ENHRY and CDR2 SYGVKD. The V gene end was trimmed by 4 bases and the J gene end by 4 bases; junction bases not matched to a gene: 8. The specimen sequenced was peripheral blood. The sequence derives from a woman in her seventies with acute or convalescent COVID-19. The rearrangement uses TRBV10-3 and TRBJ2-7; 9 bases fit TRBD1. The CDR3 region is CAISATGTGMYEQYF. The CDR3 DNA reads TGTGCCATCAGTGCGACCGGGACAGGGATGTACGAGCAGTACTTC.